This T cell receptor (beta chain) originates from a study of cytomegalovirus exposure and HLA in healthy donors. For the study at large: A prior study identified roughly 110 million unique TCR beta sequences from 200 million or so T cells.

Trimming took 4 bases from V and 2 from J; bases not matched to a gene: 9. There are 15 residues in the CDR3. CDR1 and CDR2 (germline): SGHNT, YYREEE (reference sequence). The PCR contained 60 Vbeta and 13 Jbeta primers. In the original workflow: Some 11 million of the approximately 80 million unique TCR beta chains counted in a later analysis were shared. Sequenced by immunoSEQ multiplex PCR; TCRdb stores in-frame clones only, minus some. The V and J calls and clone size were taken over from that table, and D and trimming were inferred from the DNA. This sample has approximately 120,000 clones; 81% occur once, and the top ten carry about 2%.

This TCR came from a woman in her 30s in good health and CMV-seronegative. Specimen: PBMCs. The chain links TRBV5-4 to TRBJ2-7, with TRBD1 matching over 7 bases. CDR3 DNA sequence: TGTGCCAGCAGCCCTTCCAGGGACAGAACCTACGAGCAGTACTTC. This gives the protein CASSPSRDRTYEQYF.